A single sample is the source of the 30 T cell receptor beta chains below, sequenced in a study of T cells in localized non-small cell lung cancer. Method: immunoSEQ multiplex PCR; TCRdb's copy keeps in-frame clones and lacks some. The repertoire has about 54,000 clones, around 81% of them found once; the top ten carry just under 20%. The starting material was peripheral blood, obtained before any cancer treatment. These TCRs come from an older female donor with stage II squamous cell lung carcinoma.

This clone came up once. This chain connects TRBV2 to TRBJ2-7; D may be TRBD1 or TRBD2 (5 bases each). This CDR3 spans 14 amino acids. Germline-derived CDR1 and CDR2 are SNHLY and FYNNEI. Trimming took 6 bases from V and 0 from J, leaving 12 bases between them. The CDR3 DNA reads TGTGCCAGCAGCGCCCGGGGCCACTCCTACGAGCAGTACTTC. Amino acid sequence: CASSARGHSYEQYF.

This chain joins TRBV29-1 and TRBJ2-1, with TRBD2 identical over 11 bases. J gave up 4 bases and V 2 bases, and 1 base lay outside the gene matches. CDR1 is SQVTM, CDR2 ANQGSEA, per germline. The CDR3 is 14 residues long. CDR3 in DNA: TGCAGCGTTGAACTAGCGGGGGGTTACAATGAGCAGTTCTTC. This sequence encodes CSVELAGGYNEQFF.

The J gene is TRBJ1-3, the V gene TRBV2; 9 nucleotides align to TRBD1. Germline values: CDR1 SNHLY, CDR2 FYNNEI. V lost 10 bases to trimming and J lost 1 base; unmatched junction nucleotides: 5. The CDR3 is 14 amino acids. This CDR3 reads CANRGPSSGNTIYF. The CDR3 coding sequence is TGTGCCAACAGGGGGCCATCTTCTGGAAACACCATATATTTT.

V and J are TRBV30 and TRBJ1-4; D gene unclear. The CDR3 covers 14 residues. Deletions cut 1 base from V and 3 bases from J, with 9 bases between. Looked up from germline, CDR1 is GTSNPN and CDR2 is SVGIG (reference sequence). The DNA of the CDR3 is TGTGCCTGGAGTGCCCAACGGCCTAATGAAAAACTGTTTTTT. It encodes CAWSAQRPNEKLFF. The full variable domain, rest sourced from reference TRBV30 and TRBJ1-4, is SQTIHQWPATLVQPVGSPLSLECTVEGTSNPNLYWYRQAAGRGLQLLFYSVGIGQISSEVPQNLSASRPQDRQFILSSKKLLLSDSGFYLCAWSAQRPNEKLFFGSGTQLSVL.

J is TRBJ2-5 and V is TRBV6-5; 8 positions agree with TRBD1. V trimming: 0 bases; J trimming: 2 bases; junction bases outside the gene matches: 5. The CDR3 sequence is 16 residues long. CDR1 MNHEY and CDR2 SVGAGI come from the germline V gene. CDR3 sequence: CASSYSRGRGQETQYF. CDR3 bases: TGTGCCAGCAGTTACTCCAGGGGGCGCGGACAAGAGACCCAGTACTTC.

This chain joins TRBV29-1 and TRBJ2-5; the D gene is possibly TRBD1 (8 bases). The CDR3 runs 14 residues. The V end was cut by 0 bases, the J end by 11 bases, with 19 bases between. Germline CDR1 SQVTM, CDR2 ANQGSEA. CDR3 coding DNA: TGCAGCGTTGAAGAGCCCCGGACAGGGAGGGAGCAGTACTTC. It translates to CSVEEPRTGREQYF.

The J gene is TRBJ2-1, the V gene TRBV2; D remains ambiguous. Trimming pared 2 bases from V and 8 bases from J, leaving 4 bases between. The CDR3 is 11 residues long. Per the germline V gene, CDR1 is SNHLY and CDR2 is FYNNEI. CDR3 in amino acids: CASSEPYEQFF. The CDR3 nucleotides read TGTGCCAGCAGTGAACCCTATGAGCAGTTCTTC.

The rearrangement joins TRBV30 to TRBJ1-5, with a possible D match to TRBD1 (6 bases). The CDR3 loop spans 13 amino acids. The germline V gene encodes CDR1 GTSNPN and CDR2 SVGIG (reference sequence). Between the trimmed V and J ends, which lost 4 bases and 2 bases, there was a span of 9 bases. CDR3 in amino acids: CAWTGDGNQPQHF. Written as DNA, the CDR3 is TGTGCCTGGACAGGGGATGGCAATCAGCCCCAGCATTTT. Drawing the rest from reference TRBV30 and TRBJ1-5, the complete variable domain is SQTIHQWPATLVQPVGSPLSLECTVEGTSNPNLYWYRQAAGRGLQLLFYSVGIGQISSEVPQNLSASRPQDRQFILSSKKLLLSDSGFYLCAWTGDGNQPQHFGDGTRLSIL.

The chain carries TRBV6-5 and TRBJ2-7; D is uncertain. Per germline, CDR1 MNHEY and CDR2 SVGAGI. The CDR3 covers 11 residues. V lost 4 bases to trimming and J lost 6 bases, with 7 bases between them. The CDR3 DNA follows: TGTGCCAGCAGTTCCTTGTCCGAGCAGTACTTC. This codes for CASSSLSEQYF.

V usage is TRBV5-5 and J usage is TRBJ2-7, with D tentatively TRBD1 (6 bases). The CDR3 sequence is 13 residues long. CDR1 and CDR2 (germline): SGHKS, YYEKEE (reference sequence). V was clipped by 1 base and J by 2 bases, with 7 bases between them. This CDR3 is CASSLRDTYEQYF. DNA of the CDR3: TGTGCCAGCAGCTTGCGGGACACCTACGAGCAGTACTTC.

The gene calls are TRBV7-2 and TRBJ2-3, with D perhaps given as TRBD1 or TRBD2 (5 bases each). Trimming shortened V by 2 bases and J by 0 bases, and 18 bases separated the two germline ends. Germline V gene sequence: CDR1 SGHTA, CDR2 FQGNSA. This CDR3 has 18 amino acids. CDR3 sequence: CASSLRGGRGYSTDTQYF. The CDR3 bases are TGTGCCAGCAGCTTACGTGGAGGAAGGGGATATAGCACAGATACGCAGTATTTT.

This rearrangement joins TRBV19 to TRBJ2-2; 9 bases line up with TRBD1. The CDR3 spans 13 residues. V was clipped by 9 bases and J by 3 bases; unmatched bases: 2. Germline V gene lookup returns CDR1 LNHDA and CDR2 SQIVND (reference sequence). For the CDR3, the DNA is TGTGCCAGCGGGACAGGGTACACCGGGGAGCTGTTTTTT. It yields the protein CASGTGYTGELFF.

This sequence joins TRBV7-2 and TRBJ2-7; 8 nucleotides align to TRBD1. From germline, CDR1 is SGHTA and CDR2 FQGNSA. Germline trimming cut 5 bases from V and 6 bases from J; bases unmatched to any gene: 9. CDR3 length equals 14 residues. The DNA for the CDR3 is TGTGCCAGCAGCCCTTGGACAGGGATGGGCGAGCAGTACTTC. As protein: CASSPWTGMGEQYF.

The chain's CDR3 is CASSLQRGTEAFF. CDR3 bases: TGTGCCAGCAGTTTACAAAGGGGTACTGAAGCTTTCTTT. V gene TRBV27 combines with J gene TRBJ1-1; a weak D match, TRBD1 (5 bases). CDR1 is MNHEY, CDR2 SMNVEV, per germline (reference sequence). V lost 2 bases and J lost 5, with 9 bases in between. This CDR3 contains 13 residues.

The genes are TRBV7-2 and TRBJ2-1; the match to TRBD2 covers 7 bases. J gave up 10 bases and V 4 bases, and 7 bases lay outside the gene matches. The germline V gene encodes CDR1 SGHTA and CDR2 FQGNSA. The CDR3 loop spans 13 amino acids. The CDR3 nucleotides read TGTGCCAGCAGCTCCCGAAGGGAGGGCGAGCAGTTCTTC. Translation gives CASSSRREGEQFF.

The gene calls are TRBV11-1 and TRBJ2-5; the D is unclear. This CDR3 has 12 residues. V lost 5 bases to trimming and J lost 3 bases, with 7 bases between them. Germline CDR1 SGHAT, CDR2 FQDESV (reference sequence). As DNA, the CDR3 is TGTGCCAGCAGCCCACGAGAAGAGACCCAGTACTTC. It specifies CASSPREETQYF.

The CDR3, as DNA: TGTGCCAGCAGCTTAGAAGGGATCCAGCCCCAGCATTTT. It translates to CASSLEGIQPQHF. The chain couples TRBV7-4 to TRBJ1-5; D gene ambiguous. This CDR3 has 13 amino acids. CDR1 and CDR2 (germline): SGHVT, SQSDAQ. The V and J ends lost 1 base and 7 bases respectively, with 8 bases between them.

This rearrangement joins TRBV7-2 to TRBJ2-2; D perhaps matches TRBD1 (5 bases). The CDR3 contains 14 residues. Germline CDR1 and CDR2: SGHTA and FQGNSA. Trimming removed 5 bases from V and 1 base from J, with 8 bases in between. Here the CDR3 DNA reads TGTGCCAGCAGCCTACAGGTGAACACCGGGGAGCTGTTTTTT. Its protein product is CASSLQVNTGELFF.

This clone was recorded only once. The V call is TRBV10-1, the J call TRBJ1-6; tentatively, D is TRBD1 (5 bases). Germline V gives CDR1 WNHNN, CDR2 SYGVQD (reference sequence). V was trimmed by 3 bases and J by 1 base, leaving 13 bases between them. This CDR3 is 17 amino acids long. The CDR3 DNA is TGCGCCAGCAGTGACCGGCAGGGCATGTCCTATAATTCACCCCTCCACTTT. As protein: CASSDRQGMSYNSPLHF.

The chain joins TRBV2 to TRBJ2-5, with a tentative D call TRBD2 (6 bases). The CDR3 loop spans 14 amino acids. Looked up from germline, CDR1 is SNHLY and CDR2 is FYNNEI. Trimming stripped 8 bases from V and 0 bases from J, with 13 bases between. The CDR3 coding sequence is TGTGCCAGCGGGGGGTCGGCTTACCAAGAGACCCAGTACTTC. It codes for CASGGSAYQETQYF.

This clone has a single count. The chain employs TRBV5-1 and TRBJ1-1; possible D gene TRBD1, 5 bases. CDR1 and CDR2 from the germline V gene are SGHRS and YFSETQ. With 4 bases removed from V and 0 bases from J, the gap between germline ends came to 22 bases. The CDR3 sequence is 18 residues long. CDR3 nucleotide sequence: TGCGCCAGCAGCCGGACTGCCGGGGGGGTTCTCATGAACACTGAAGCTTTCTTT. Amino acid sequence: CASSRTAGGVLMNTEAFF.

The V call is TRBV7-9, the J call TRBJ1-1; a weak D match, TRBD1 (6 bases). Germline lookup yields CDR1 SEHNR and CDR2 FQNEAQ (reference sequence). Trimming left V 1 base short and J 0 bases short, with 6 bases between. CDR3 length: 14 residues. CDR3 protein: CASSLDRVNTEAFF. CDR3 coding DNA: TGTGCCAGCAGCTTAGACAGGGTGAACACTGAAGCTTTCTTT.

The chain has TRBV5-1 and TRBJ2-5, with 13 bases identical to TRBD2. Germline CDR1 reads SGHRS; CDR2 reads YFSETQ. The CDR3 loop spans 15 amino acids. Trimming cost V 4 bases and J 6 bases; bases outside gene matches: 6. This CDR3 is CASSLGTSGVKTQYF. Written as DNA, the CDR3 is TGCGCCAGCAGCCTTGGGACTAGCGGGGTTAAGACCCAGTACTTC.

The genes are TRBV11-2 and TRBJ2-2, with unresolved D. V was pared by 4 bases and J by 3 bases, with 3 bases between. The CDR3 is made up of 12 amino acids. Germline-derived CDR1 and CDR2 are SGHAT and FQNNGV. The CDR3 reads CASSWDTGELFF. The DNA of the CDR3 is TGTGCCAGCAGCTGGGACACCGGGGAGCTGTTTTTT.

This chain links TRBV7-9 with TRBJ2-7, with D perhaps TRBD1 (5 bases). Germline CDR1 SEHNR, CDR2 FQNEAQ (reference sequence). Deletions cut 2 bases from V and 0 bases from J, with 17 bases between. CDR3 length equals 17 residues. This CDR3 is CASSLPPARASSYEQYF. CDR3 DNA sequence: TGTGCCAGCAGCTTACCCCCCGCCAGGGCCAGCTCCTACGAGCAGTACTTC.

The chain links TRBV27 to TRBJ2-7, with TRBD1 as a possible D gene (6 bases). The V gene lost 5 bases and the J gene lost 6 bases, with 17 bases spanning the gap. The length of the CDR3 is 14 residues. Germline-derived CDR1 and CDR2 are MNHEY and SMNVEV (reference sequence). DNA for the CDR3: TGTGCCAGCAGTCGACAGGAGCCTCTCTCCGAGCAGTACTTC. Amino acid sequence: CASSRQEPLSEQYF.

The chain employs TRBV14 and TRBJ2-5; 8 bases line up with TRBD1. Germline V lookup: CDR1 SGHDN, CDR2 FVKESK. The CDR3 has 15 residues. J lost 4 bases, V lost 4 bases, and 8 bases had no gene match. The CDR3, as DNA: TGTGCCAGCAGCCCCCGGACAGGGTGGTCAGAGACCCAGTACTTC. Encoded protein: CASSPRTGWSETQYF.

The CDR3 DNA follows: TGTGCCAGTAGCTACCTTGGACCCAGGGAGGATGGCTACACCTTC. As protein: CASSYLGPREDGYTF. The J gene is TRBJ1-2, the V gene TRBV19; possibly TRBD1 for D (5 bases). V shed 6 bases and J shed 6 bases, with 20 bases lying between them. CDR3 size: 15 residues. In germline, CDR1 is LNHDA, CDR2 SQIVND (reference sequence).

The chain carries TRBV5-1 and TRBJ2-1, with D perhaps given as TRBD1 or TRBD2 (5 bases each). V dropped 5 bases and J dropped 2 bases, with 14 bases sitting between them. Germline V gives CDR1 SGHRS, CDR2 YFSETQ. The CDR3 loop spans 15 amino acids. The CDR3 loop reads CASRPSGSTYNEQFF. The CDR3 DNA reads as TGCGCCAGCAGACCTTCAGGGAGCACCTACAATGAGCAGTTCTTC.

The chain recombines TRBV7-2 with TRBJ1-1, with no clear D. CDR3 length equals 14 residues. The germline CDR1 and CDR2 sequences are SGHTA and FQGNSA. Trimming stripped 3 bases from V and 1 base from J, with 9 bases between. The CDR3 DNA follows: TGTGCCAGCAGCTTGTGGGCCACGAACACTGAAGCTTTCTTT. It encodes CASSLWATNTEAFF.